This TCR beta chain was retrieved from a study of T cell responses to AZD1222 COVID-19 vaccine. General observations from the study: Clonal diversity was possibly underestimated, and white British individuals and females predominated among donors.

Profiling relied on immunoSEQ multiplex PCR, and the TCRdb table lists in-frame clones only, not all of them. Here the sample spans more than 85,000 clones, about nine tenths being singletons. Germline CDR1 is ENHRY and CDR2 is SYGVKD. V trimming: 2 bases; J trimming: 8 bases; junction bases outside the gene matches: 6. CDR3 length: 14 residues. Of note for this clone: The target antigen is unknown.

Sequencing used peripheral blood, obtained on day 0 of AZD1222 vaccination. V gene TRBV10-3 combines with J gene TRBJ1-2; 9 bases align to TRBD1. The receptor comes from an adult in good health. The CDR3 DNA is TGTGCCATCAGTGAGGGACAGGGGATGGGGGGCTACACCTTC. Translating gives CAISEGQGMGGYTF.